This T cell receptor beta chain was captured in a study of regulatory T cells in long-lasting Graves disease (dated by TCRdb to the early 2020s). As for the study more broadly: Patients with newly diagnosed Graves' disease had been on antithyroid drugs for under 3 months. Persistent Graves' disease patients were compared with newly diagnosed Graves' disease patients by peripheral blood TCR sequencing and RNA sequencing. The study was registered as a clinical trial and conducted in China. A total of about 33 samples were covered by TCR sequencing, comprising around 13 persistent and around 20 newly diagnosed Graves' disease patients. The paper as a whole reports these results and caveats: The study examined only peripheral blood because the primary lesion, thyroid tissue, could not be accessed. The small sample size was acknowledged by the authors as a limitation that may reduce accuracy. TRBV28, TRBJ1-2 and TRBJ2-5 were preferentially used in persistent disease, while TRBV20-1 and TRBJ2-1 were favored in newly diagnosed disease. Patients with persistent disease shared more public clonotypes (approximately 2,500) than newly diagnosed patients did (about 970). Only the TCR beta chain was sequenced and analyzed. Lower TCR Shannon entropy and fewer highly expanded clones were observed in persistent Graves' disease patients than in newly diagnosed patients, which suggested clonal expansion.

Spanning cysteine to phenylalanine, the CDR3 consists of 16 amino acids. This entry keeps only the CDR3 DNA: 48 bases, framed from base 1. In the germline V gene, CDR1 corresponds to SGDLS and CDR2 to YYNGEE. At the junction V is shortened by 0 bases and J by 2 bases; bases outside the gene matches: 6. Libraries came from multiplex PCR. The sample was run on an Illumina HiSeq 4000. To build TCR beta libraries, CDR3 regions were amplified by Arm-PCR using iRepertoire HTBI primers. Gel purification was performed on PCR products prior to sequencing. The authors processed their data as follows. Across samples, 55 to 80 TRBV and 13 to 15 TRBJ segments were identified and used for gene usage analysis of CDR3 amino acid clonotypes. Filtered high-quality paired reads were merged into contigs using COPE and FqMerger. BLAST was used to align contigs to IMGT TRBV, TRBD and TRBJ reference genes, with CDR3 defined following IMGT. Any clonotype with a frequency above 0.1% was counted as a highly expanded clone. Repertoire diversity was measured by Shannon entropy, and V-J evenness by the Gini coefficient. Public clonotypes were defined as clonotypes shared by more than one individual. TCRdb reprocessing: public reads trimmed at Q25 with fastp, clones called with MiXCR, in-frame beta chains kept. One record per CDR3 amino acid sequence lists the most common genes and DNA. The V and J calls come from TCRdb's annotation, not from the publication. In all, the sample holds hundreds of thousands of distinct CDR3 sequences, and approximately 15% of those were seen once. Of the sample, 25% to 30% is held by the ten largest clones.

The sample's time point, from its label and the paper: newly diagnosed GD, antithyroid drugs for less than 3 months. For both TCR sequencing and RNA sequencing, RNA was extracted from PBMCs using TRIzol. Graves' disease was diagnosed according to American Thyroid Association guidelines. Patients were recruited from an endocrinology department in Xi'an, China. From each patient, 7.5 to 9.5 milliliters of peripheral blood was collected into an EDTA anticoagulant tube. Ficoll Paque Plus density gradient separation was used to isolate PBMCs, and no further T cell sorting was done. An Agilent 2100 Bioanalyzer and agarose gel were used to check RNA quality, while a NanoDrop 2000 measured RNA concentration. This clonotype occurred a few times. Its antigen is not yet known. No much larger clonotype is one base removed from it; base qualities were not supplied. The sample was also reused in another study, on T cells in Graves' hyperthyroidism and ophthalmopathy. From that second study: Stable Graves' hyperthyroidism was defined as no progression to ophthalmopathy during 18 months of follow-up. The hyperthyroidism patients were between 18 and 65 years old and newly diagnosed, with a disease duration of less than 2 months. The study excluded patients with uncontrolled infections, other autoimmune diseases, pregnancy or lactation. Diagnoses relied on clinical symptoms, serum thyroxine and TRAb, thyroid ultrasound and orbital computed tomography. The TCR CDR3 was subjected to a first round of RT-PCR using the HTBI primer set and the Qiagen OneStep RT-PCR kit. Blood samples also contained most of the expanded thyroid clonotypes (frequency above 0.001), which suggests that blood repertoires may reflect thyroid immune responses. A 13 V-J signature model separated ophthalmopathy from stable hyperthyroidism, with approximately 87% sensitivity and roughly 81% specificity in cross-validation and 80%/75% in testing. In validation, the model predicted progression to ophthalmopathy with over 60% sensitivity and about 73% specificity, a median of approximately 6.7 months before onset. To identify distinguishing TCR V-J signatures, a discovery cohort of 90 to 100 patients was used, comprising some 45 with Graves' ophthalmopathy and roughly 60 with stable Graves' hyperthyroidism. Prospective prediction of ophthalmopathy was tested in an independent validation cohort consisting of 18 hyperthyroidism patients and 15 to 17 patients who later progressed to ophthalmopathy. The roughly 90 discovery patients were divided at random into training and test sets in a 7:3 ratio. In roughly six Graves' hyperthyroidism patients, the study also compared T-cell repertoires from thyroid tissue with T-cell repertoires from blood. Following sampling, methimazole starting at 30 mg daily was given to hyperthyroidism patients, and high-dose intravenous methylprednisolone was given to ophthalmopathy patients. Libraries were constructed in a second round of multiplex PCR, after which size selection and purification were performed. Sequencing of the libraries was done on an Illumina HiSeq2000 using paired-end 100 bp reads. Raw data were processed with SOAPnuke, discarding reads with adapters, uncalled bases, mean Phred below 15, or no exact constant-primer or identifier match. COPE v1.2.5 was used to merge high-quality paired reads, and clonotypes were defined as unique nucleotide sequences. Clonotypes were aligned to IMGT TRBV, TRBD and TRBJ reference segments using MiTCR v1.1. Only V-J combinations with frequency above 0.0001, covering approximately 99% of repertoires, were analysed. A TCS score was defined as the ratio between F50 (clonal expansion) and ExV (chaos), using BLOSUM62-based TCRdist between CDR3 peptides within each V-J. Welch's t-statistics and random forest reduced roughly 500 V-J features to about 12, which were used in a naive Bayes classifier (R e1071). No statistical method was used to fix the sample size in advance, and group allocation was not hidden from the investigators. The paper reports TCR Vbeta CDR3 sequencing of more than 120 peripheral blood samples: 40 to 45 ophthalmopathy, about 75 hyperthyroidism and approximately 17 progressor patients.

The V gene is TRBV9 and the J gene is TRBJ2-3; 7 bases in the middle match TRBD2. This TCR was sampled from a man aged 35-49 years with Graves disease. Donor details come from another sample of the same person, matched by shared clones. The source material was peripheral blood mononuclear cells (PBMCs), sampled at new diagnosis, from a patient treated with antithyroid drugs. The CDR3 sequence is CASSVVAGEYTDTQYF. The bases are TGTGCCAGCAGCGTAGTGGCGGGGGAATACACAGATACGCAGTATTTT.